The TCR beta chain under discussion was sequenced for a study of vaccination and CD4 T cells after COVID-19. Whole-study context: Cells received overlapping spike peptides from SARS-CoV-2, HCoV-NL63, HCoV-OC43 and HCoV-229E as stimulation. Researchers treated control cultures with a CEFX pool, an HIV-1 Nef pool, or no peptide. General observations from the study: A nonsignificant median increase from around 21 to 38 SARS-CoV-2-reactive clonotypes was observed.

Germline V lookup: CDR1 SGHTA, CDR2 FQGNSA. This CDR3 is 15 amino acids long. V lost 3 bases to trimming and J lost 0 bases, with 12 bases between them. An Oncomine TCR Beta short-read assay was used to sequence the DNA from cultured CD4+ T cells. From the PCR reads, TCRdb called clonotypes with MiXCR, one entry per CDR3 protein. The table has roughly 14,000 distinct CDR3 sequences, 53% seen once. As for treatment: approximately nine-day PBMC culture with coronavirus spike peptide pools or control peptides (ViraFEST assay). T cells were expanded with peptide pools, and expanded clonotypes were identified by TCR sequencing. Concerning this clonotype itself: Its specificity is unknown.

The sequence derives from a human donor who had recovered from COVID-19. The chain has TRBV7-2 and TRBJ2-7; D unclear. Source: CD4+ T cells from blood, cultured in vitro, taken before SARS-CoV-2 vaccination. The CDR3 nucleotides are TGTGCCAGCAGCTTTTTTGTGGGCTTCTCCTACGAGCAGTACTTC. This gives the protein CASSFFVGFSYEQYF.